Given below is one T cell receptor (beta chain) in context. Measured with immunoSEQ multiplex PCR; TCRdb has only the in-frame clones, and not every one. The table has over 100,000 clones, around 90% seen once. This entry is derived from a study of T cell responses to AZD1222 COVID-19 vaccine. Trimming shortened V by 4 bases and J by 8 bases, and 14 bases separated the two germline ends. This CDR3 has 14 residues. Looked up from germline, CDR1 is MDHEN and CDR2 is SYDVKM. The sample here was peripheral blood, taken on day 0 of AZD1222 vaccination. The chain uses TRBV28 and TRBJ1-4; D not certain. The receptor's source is an adult in good health. CDR3: CASSSSPSREKLFF. For the CDR3, the DNA is TGTGCCAGCAGTTCCTCTCCGTCTCGGGAAAAACTGTTTTTT.